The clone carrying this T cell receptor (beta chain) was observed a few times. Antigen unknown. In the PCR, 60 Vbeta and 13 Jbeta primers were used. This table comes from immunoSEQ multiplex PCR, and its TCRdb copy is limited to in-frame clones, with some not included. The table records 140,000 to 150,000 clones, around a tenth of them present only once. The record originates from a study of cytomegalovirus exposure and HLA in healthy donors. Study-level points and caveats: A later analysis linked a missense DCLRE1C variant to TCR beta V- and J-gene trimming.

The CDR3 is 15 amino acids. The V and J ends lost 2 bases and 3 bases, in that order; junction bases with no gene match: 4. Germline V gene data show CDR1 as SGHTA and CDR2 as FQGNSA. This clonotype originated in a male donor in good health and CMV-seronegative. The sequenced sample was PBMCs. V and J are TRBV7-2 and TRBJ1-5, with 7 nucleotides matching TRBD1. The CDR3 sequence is CASSLKGASNQPQHF. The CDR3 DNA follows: TGTGCCAGCAGCTTAAAGGGGGCTTCCAATCAGCCCCAGCATTTT.